The next 21 T cell receptor beta chains were all read from a single sample in a study of shared clonotypes between healthy human individuals. TCRdb's copy holds only in-frame clones and misses some; the assay was immunoSEQ multiplex PCR. The repertoire holds fewer than 1.8 million clones, about 98.5% seen once, with 0.3% to 0.45% in the top ten. The sequencing input was naive CD4+ T cells sorted from blood. Subset noted: CD45RA+ positively selected. The receptors here all came from a man under 40 in good health.

The rearrangement joins TRBV18 to TRBJ2-1; 7 bases are shared with TRBD2. Per the germline V gene, CDR1 is KGHSH and CDR2 is LQKENI. J lost 1 base, V lost 2 bases, and 5 bases had no gene match. This CDR3 contains 16 residues. This CDR3 is CASSPSGGSSYNEQFF. The CDR3 nucleotides are TGTGCCAGCTCACCATCCGGCGGGAGTTCCTACAATGAGCAGTTCTTC.

The V and J genes are TRBV6-1 and TRBJ1-5; D remains ambiguous. Germline V CDR1 and CDR2: MNHNS, SASEGT. The germline V and J ends were trimmed by 2 bases and 3 bases, with 11 bases remaining between them. This CDR3 region has 15 residues. CDR3 region: CASSERWVDNQPQHF. The CDR3, as DNA: TGTGCCAGCAGTGAAAGGTGGGTGGACAATCAGCCCCAGCATTTT.

J is TRBJ2-7 and V is TRBV28, with D perhaps matching TRBD1 (6 bases). CDR1 MDHEN and CDR2 SYDVKM come from the germline V gene. The V gene lost 8 bases and the J gene lost 3 bases, with 14 bases spanning the gap. CDR3 length equals 13 residues. CDR3 coding DNA: TGTGCCAGCGGCCGACAGGTCGTCTACGAGCAGTACTTC. It is translated as CASGRQVVYEQYF. Together with reference TRBV28 and TRBJ2-7, the CDR3 gives the full variable domain: DVKVTQSSRYLVKRTGEKVFLECVQDMDHENMFWYRQDPGLGLRLIYFSYDVKMKEKGDIPEGYSVSREKKERFSLILESASTNQTSMYLCASGRQVVYEQYFGPGTRLTVT.

This chain joins TRBV7-8 and TRBJ1-2; perhaps TRBD1 as D (5 bases). Trimming pared 0 bases from V and 3 bases from J, leaving 11 bases between. This CDR3 is built from 15 residues. The V gene's germline CDR1 is SGHVS and CDR2 FQNEAQ. CDR3 residues: CASSLAGVVDYGYTF. The CDR3 DNA is TGTGCCAGCAGCTTAGCGGGGGTTGTGGACTATGGCTACACCTTC. The full variable domain, in which reference TRBV7-8 and TRBJ1-2 provide the parts outside the CDR3, is GAGVSQSPRYKVAKRGQDVALRCDPISGHVSLFWYQQALGQGPEFLTYFQNEAQLDKSGLPSDRFFAERPEGSVSTLKIQRTQQEDSAVYLCASSLAGVVDYGYTFGSGTRLTVV.

This chain uses TRBV28 with TRBJ1-1; D is ambiguous. Trimming shortened V by 2 bases and J by 4 bases, and 5 bases separated the two germline ends. CDR1 and CDR2 (germline): MDHEN, SYDVKM. There are 12 residues in the CDR3. The DNA of the CDR3 is TGTGCCAGCAGTTTAGGTTTCACTGAAGCTTTCTTT. Residues: CASSLGFTEAFF.

V is TRBV10-1 and J is TRBJ2-2; TRBD2 agrees at 8 bases. The CDR3 is 14 residues long. Losses at the gene ends were 6 bases for V and 5 bases for J; bases not matched to a gene: 5. Germline V gives CDR1 WNHNN, CDR2 SYGVQD (reference sequence). The CDR3 is CASSTGLDTGELFF. The CDR3 nucleotides read TGCGCCAGCAGCACGGGACTAGATACCGGGGAGCTGTTTTTT.

V usage is TRBV11-2 and J usage is TRBJ2-2; unclear D gene. CDR1 SGHAT and CDR2 FQNNGV come from the germline V gene. CDR3 size: 12 residues. V lost 2 bases and J 11 bases, leaving 9 bases between the germline ends. CDR3 loop: CASSLSPAELFF. The DNA of the CDR3 is TGTGCCAGCAGCTTATCCCCAGCCGAGCTGTTTTTT.

V gene TRBV9 combines with J gene TRBJ2-7, with TRBD2 matching 7 bases. V lost 2 bases to trimming and J lost 6 bases; unmatched junction nucleotides: 8. The CDR3 is 14 amino acids. Per the germline V gene, CDR1 is SGDLS and CDR2 is YYNGEE. For the CDR3, the DNA is TGTGCCAGCAGCGTCGATTCTAGCGGAATCGAGCAGTACTTC. Its translation: CASSVDSSGIEQYF.

The chain has TRBV9 and TRBJ2-7; 14 nucleotides align to TRBD2. Trimming cost V 0 bases and J 5 bases; bases outside gene matches: 4. This CDR3 contains 16 residues. Per germline, CDR1 SGDLS and CDR2 YYNGEE. For the CDR3, the DNA is TGTGCCAGCAGCGTAGTTGGGACTAGCGGGAGCGACGAGCAGTACTTC. It translates to CASSVVGTSGSDEQYF.

As regards this clone: Other DNA sequences in this specimen translate into the identical CDR3. The rearrangement links TRBV5-1 to TRBJ2-1; D might be TRBD1 (6 bases). The CDR3 has 15 amino acids. In germline, CDR1 is SGHRS, CDR2 YFSETQ. Between the trimmed V and J ends, which lost 1 base and 2 bases, there was a span of 10 bases. Here the CDR3 reads CASSLLQGAYNEQFF. The CDR3 nucleotides read TGCGCCAGCAGCTTGTTACAGGGCGCCTACAATGAGCAGTTCTTC.

The chain uses TRBV6-5 and TRBJ1-2, with 10 bases lining up with TRBD1. The CDR3 is made up of 15 amino acids. Germline CDR1 MNHEY, CDR2 SVGAGI. The V and J ends lost 0 bases and 4 bases, in that order; junction bases with no gene match: 2. Here the CDR3 DNA reads TGTGCCAGCAGTTACTCCCGACAGGGGGCCTATGGCTACACCTTC. This sequence encodes CASSYSRQGAYGYTF.

The chain combines TRBV9 with TRBJ2-1; 8 bases align to TRBD2. The V gene's germline CDR1 is SGDLS and CDR2 YYNGEE. V lost 4 bases, J lost 6 bases, and 9 bases stayed unmatched. CDR3 length: 15 amino acids. The CDR3 region has the DNA TGTGCCAGCAGCAGAAGCGGGAGATCCGTCAATGAGCAGTTCTTC. Its translation: CASSRSGRSVNEQFF.

The chain combines TRBV29-1 with TRBJ2-5; tentative D call: TRBD2 (6 bases). V was shortened by 3 bases and J by 5 bases, with 19 bases between the two germline ends. The CDR3 runs 15 residues. Per germline, CDR1 SQVTM and CDR2 ANQGSEA. This CDR3 is CSVDPQGGRVETQYF. For the CDR3, the DNA is TGCAGCGTTGACCCTCAGGGAGGCAGAGTGGAGACCCAGTACTTC.

The chain is built from TRBV10-3 and TRBJ1-2; possibly TRBD1 for D (6 bases). V gave up 0 bases and J gave up 8 bases, with 13 bases separating them. This CDR3 comprises 14 residues. Per the germline V gene, CDR1 is ENHRY and CDR2 is SYGVKD. The CDR3 DNA follows: TGTGCCATCAGTGAGTCGGGGGCCCCCCAGGGCTACACCTTC. Its protein is CAISESGAPQGYTF.

The rearrangement links TRBV19 to TRBJ2-2; either TRBD1 or TRBD2 may supply D (5 bases each). Deletions cut 1 base from V and 13 bases from J, with 13 bases between. The CDR3 totals 13 residues. Per germline, CDR1 LNHDA and CDR2 SQIVND (reference sequence). CDR3 sequence (DNA): TGTGCCAGTAGTATAGTAGGGGAGCTCGGGCTGTTTTTT. It codes for CASSIVGELGLFF.

The chain carries TRBV9 and TRBJ2-3; possibly TRBD2 for D (6 bases). The CDR3 runs to 16 residues. The germline gives CDR1 SGDLS, CDR2 YYNGEE. The germline V and J ends were trimmed by 2 bases and 0 bases, with 13 bases remaining between them. CDR3 sequence reads: CASSVLSGPSTDTQYF. CDR3 sequence (DNA): TGTGCCAGCAGCGTCCTTAGCGGACCCAGCACAGATACGCAGTATTTT.

Comment on this clone: This sample also contains other DNA sequences that code for the same CDR3. This chain uses TRBV18 with TRBJ2-3; no firm D call. CDR3 size: 14 residues. The germline CDR1 and CDR2 sequences are KGHSH and LQKENI. Deletions cut 6 bases from V and 1 base from J, with 11 bases between. CDR3 DNA sequence: TGTGCCAGCTCTCCGACGCAAGGCACAGATACGCAGTATTTT. Protein sequence: CASSPTQGTDTQYF.

The gene calls are TRBV28 and TRBJ2-3; tentative D call: TRBD2 (5 bases). The CDR3 has 13 residues. CDR1 and CDR2 from the germline V gene are MDHEN and SYDVKM. V was shortened by 8 bases and J by 1 base, with 10 bases between the two germline ends. The CDR3 coding sequence is TGTGCCAGCGGCGAGGGAGGCACAGATACGCAGTATTTT. This codes for CASGEGGTDTQYF.

The V gene is TRBV7-4, the J gene TRBJ2-7, with 7 bases aligning to TRBD2. Germline-derived CDR1 and CDR2 are SGHVT and SQSDAQ. The CDR3 sequence is 15 residues long. J was trimmed by 5 bases and V by 5 bases; bases with no gene match: 12. Here the CDR3 reads CASSGREQLKDEQYF. For the CDR3, the DNA is TGTGCCAGCAGCGGGAGGGAGCAATTAAAAGACGAGCAGTACTTC.

The V and J genes are TRBV27 and TRBJ2-7; D gene unclear. This CDR3 is built from 13 residues. Trimming pared 4 bases from V and 3 bases from J, leaving 10 bases between. Germline values: CDR1 MNHEY, CDR2 SMNVEV (reference sequence). Here the CDR3 reads CASSSFVSYEQYF. The CDR3 nucleotides read TGTGCCAGCAGTTCTTTCGTCAGCTACGAGCAGTACTTC.

The V gene is TRBV6-5, the J gene TRBJ1-1, with D possibly matching TRBD1 (6 bases). The germline V gene has CDR1 MNHEY and CDR2 SVGAGI. Trimming left V 2 bases short and J 1 base short, with 11 bases between. The CDR3 length is 15 residues. The CDR3 loop reads CASSYHGRGNTEAFF. CDR3 nucleotide sequence: TGTGCCAGCAGTTACCACGGCAGGGGGAACACTGAAGCTTTCTTT.